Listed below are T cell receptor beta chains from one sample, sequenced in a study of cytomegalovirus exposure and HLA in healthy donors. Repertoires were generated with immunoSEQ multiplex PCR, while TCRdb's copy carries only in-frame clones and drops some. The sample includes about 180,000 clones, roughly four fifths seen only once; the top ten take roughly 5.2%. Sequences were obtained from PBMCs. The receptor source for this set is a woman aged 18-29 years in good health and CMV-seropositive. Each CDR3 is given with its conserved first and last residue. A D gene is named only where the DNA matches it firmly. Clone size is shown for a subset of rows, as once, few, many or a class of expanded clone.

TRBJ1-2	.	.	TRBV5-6	CASSPQGRNYGYTF	TGTGCCAGCAGCCCACAGGGACGGAACTATGGCTACACCTTC
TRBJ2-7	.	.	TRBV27	CASRDTAYEQYF	TGTGCCAGCAGGGACACTGCCTACGAGCAGTACTTC
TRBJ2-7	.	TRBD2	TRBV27	CASSLRGGFSEQYF	TGTGCCAGCAGTTTACGGGGGGGATTCAGCGAGCAGTACTTC
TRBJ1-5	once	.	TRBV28	CASSRNSNQPQHF	TGTGCCAGCAGCAGGAATAGCAATCAGCCCCAGCATTTT
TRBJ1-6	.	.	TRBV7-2	CASRSGGGSYNSPLHF	TGTGCCAGCAGATCTGGGGGGGGATCCTATAATTCACCCCTCCACTTT
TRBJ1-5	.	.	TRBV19	CASSTPLAGANSNQPQHF	TGTGCCAGTAGTACCCCCCTAGCAGGTGCTAATAGCAATCAGCCCCAGCATTTT
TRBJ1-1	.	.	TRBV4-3	CASSQEGSVNTEAFF	TGCGCCAGCAGCCAAGAGGGCAGTGTGAACACTGAAGCTTTCTTT
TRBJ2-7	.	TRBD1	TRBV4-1	CASSQPGPGGEQYF	TGCGCCAGCAGCCAACCTGGGCCAGGGGGCGAGCAGTACTTC
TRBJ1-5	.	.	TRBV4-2	CASSQDRGPWSNQPQHF	TGTGCCAGCAGCCAAGACAGGGGACCCTGGAGCAATCAGCCCCAGCATTTT
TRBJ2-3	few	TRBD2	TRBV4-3	CASSQDHTSGTDTQYF	TGCGCCAGCAGCCAAGATCACACTAGCGGCACAGATACGCAGTATTTT
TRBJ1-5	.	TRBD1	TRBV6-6	CASSYHGTGGNQPQHF	TGTGCCAGCAGTTACCATGGGACAGGGGGCAATCAGCCCCAGCATTTT
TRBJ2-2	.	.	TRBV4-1	CASSHLTRAGELFF	TGCGCCAGCAGCCATCTCACACGGGCCGGGGAGCTGTTTTTT
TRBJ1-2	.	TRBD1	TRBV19	CASSIPGTGYGYTF	TGTGCCAGTAGTATTCCCGGGACAGGGTATGGCTACACCTTC
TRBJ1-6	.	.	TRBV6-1	CASSADRDSPLHF	TGTGCCAGCAGTGCCGACAGAGATTCACCCCTCCACTTT
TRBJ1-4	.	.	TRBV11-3	CASSLGGDNEKLFF	TGTGCCAGCAGCTTGGGCGGGGACAATGAAAAACTGTTTTTT
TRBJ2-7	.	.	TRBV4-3	CASSQGRQDSYEQYF	TGCGCCAGCAGCCAAGGGCGCCAGGACTCCTACGAGCAGTACTTC
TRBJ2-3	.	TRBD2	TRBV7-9	CASSLSPSGGTDTQYF	TGTGCCAGCAGCTTAAGTCCTAGCGGGGGAACGGATACGCAGTATTTT
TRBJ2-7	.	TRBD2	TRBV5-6	CASSLFSGLAGLSYEQYF	TGTGCCAGCAGCTTGTTTTCGGGACTAGCGGGGCTCTCCTACGAGCAGTACTTC
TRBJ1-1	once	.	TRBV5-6	CASSPTIYFGNTEAFF	TGTGCCAGCAGCCCAACCATCTATTTTGGGAACACTGAAGCTTTCTTT
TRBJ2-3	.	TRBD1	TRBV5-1	CASSPPGQGRTDTQYF	TGCGCCAGCAGCCCGCCGGGACAGGGGCGCACAGATACGCAGTATTTT
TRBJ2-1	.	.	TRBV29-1	CSVRQITAYNEQFF	TGCAGCGTCAGGCAGATCACAGCTTACAATGAGCAGTTCTTC
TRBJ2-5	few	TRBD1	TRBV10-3	CAISEAGGGGEQYF	TGTGCCATCAGTGAGGCAGGGGGCGGAGGGGAGCAGTACTTC
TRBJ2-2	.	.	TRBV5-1	CASSLAAGGSGELFF	TGCGCCAGCAGCTTGGCAGCAGGGGGGTCCGGGGAGCTGTTTTTT
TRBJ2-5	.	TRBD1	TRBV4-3	CASSQEGPGQGEVTQYF	TGCGCCAGCAGCCAAGAAGGGCCGGGACAGGGGGAGGTGACCCAGTACTTC
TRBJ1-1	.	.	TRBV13	CASAATEAFF	TGTGCCAGCGCGGCCACTGAAGCTTTCTTT
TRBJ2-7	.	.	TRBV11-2	CASSLRTASYEQYF	TGTGCCAGCAGCTTAAGGACAGCATCCTACGAGCAGTACTTC
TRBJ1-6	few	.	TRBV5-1	CASSSELQGDNSPLHF	TGCGCCAGCAGCTCAGAACTACAGGGTGATAATTCACCCCTCCACTTT
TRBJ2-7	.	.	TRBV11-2	CASSLSGGPYEQYF	TGTGCCAGCAGCTTATCCGGCGGCCCCTACGAGCAGTACTTC
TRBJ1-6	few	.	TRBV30	CAWTLFWTSSYNSPLHF	TGTGCCTGGACCCTGTTTTGGACTAGCTCCTATAATTCACCCCTCCACTTT
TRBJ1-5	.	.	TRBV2	CASTFGTDQPQHF	TGTGCCAGCACTTTCGGTACCGATCAGCCCCAGCATTTT
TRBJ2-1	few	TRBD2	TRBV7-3	CASSLNGGGANEQFF	TGTGCCAGCAGCTTAAATGGCGGGGGGGCAAATGAGCAGTTCTTC